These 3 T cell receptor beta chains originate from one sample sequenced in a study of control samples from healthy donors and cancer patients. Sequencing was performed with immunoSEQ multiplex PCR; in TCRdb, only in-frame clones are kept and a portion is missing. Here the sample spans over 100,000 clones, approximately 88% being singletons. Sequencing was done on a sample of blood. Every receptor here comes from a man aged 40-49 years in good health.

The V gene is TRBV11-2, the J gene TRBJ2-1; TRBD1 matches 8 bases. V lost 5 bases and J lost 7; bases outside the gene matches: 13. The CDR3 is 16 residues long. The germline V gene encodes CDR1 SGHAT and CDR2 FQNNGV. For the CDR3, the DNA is TGTGCCAGCAGCCGAAATGACAGGGGCAACCGGAATGAGCAGTTCTTC. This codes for CASSRNDRGNRNEQFF. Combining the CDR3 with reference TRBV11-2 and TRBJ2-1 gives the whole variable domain EAGVAQSPRYKIIEKRQSVAFWCNPISGHATLYWYQQILGQGPKLLIQFQNNGVVDDSQLPKDRFSAERLKGVDSTLKIQPAKLEDSAVYLCASSRNDRGNRNEQFFGPGTRLTVL.

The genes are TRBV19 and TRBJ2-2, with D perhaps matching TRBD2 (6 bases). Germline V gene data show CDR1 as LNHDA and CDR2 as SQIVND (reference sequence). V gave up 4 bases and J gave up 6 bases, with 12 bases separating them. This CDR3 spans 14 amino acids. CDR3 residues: CASSTPRLAGELFF. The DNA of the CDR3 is TGTGCCAGTAGTACCCCTAGACTAGCCGGGGAGCTGTTTTTT. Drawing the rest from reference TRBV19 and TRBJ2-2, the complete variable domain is DGGITQSPKYLFRKEGQNVTLSCEQNLNHDAMYWYRQDPGQGLRLIYYSQIVNDFQKGDIAEGYSVSREKKESFPLTVTSAQKNPTAFYLCASSTPRLAGELFFGEGSRLTVL.

The CDR3 sequence is CASSLGSTNTGELFF. CDR3 sequence (DNA): TGCGCCAGCAGCTTGGGGTCCACGAACACCGGGGAGCTGTTTTTT. V gene TRBV5-1 combines with J gene TRBJ2-2; no clear D. Germline V gene lookup returns CDR1 SGHRS and CDR2 YFSETQ. V lost 0 bases, J lost 0 bases, and 6 bases lay in between. This CDR3 contains 15 residues.